This T cell receptor (beta chain) is drawn from a study of T cells after yellow fever vaccination. Background on the study: Low-cell-number fractions underwent preparation using SMART-Seq v4 Ultra Low Input.

Each CDR3 protein gets one entry after TCRdb re-called the 5' RACE reads with MiXCR. This table has approximately 120,000 distinct CDR3 sequences, 6.5% to 8% appearing once. This specimen was CD4+ T cells sorted from PBMCs, taken 10 to 11 days after the first yellow fever vaccination. The receptor was derived from a man aged 18 to 29 who received the YFV17D yellow fever vaccine.

DNA for the CDR3: TGCAGTGCTGCCGGGACAGGGATGGAAAAACTGTTTTTT. Protein: CSAAGTGMEKLFF. The gene calls are TRBV20-1 and TRBJ1-4; 9 bases agree with TRBD1. The CDR3 has 13 residues. Trimming removed 5 bases from V and 8 bases from J; junction bases left unmatched: 6. CDR1 DFQATT and CDR2 SNEGSKA come from the germline V gene (reference sequence).